These 9 T cell receptor beta chains share one sample of origin, sequenced in a study of OX40 agonist ivuxolimab in advanced cancers. TCRdb's copy holds only in-frame clones and misses some; the assay was immunoSEQ multiplex PCR. Found here are about 90,000 clones, 70% to 90% of them singletons; the top ten hold 7.4%. The source was CD4+ or CD8+ T cells sorted from blood, collected in a trial of the OX40 agonist ivuxolimab. All receptors come from an adult with an advanced solid tumor such as melanoma, head and neck, liver or kidney cancer.

The gene calls are TRBV30 and TRBJ2-7; 9 bases map to TRBD2. Germline CDR1 is GTSNPN and CDR2 is SVGIG (reference sequence). The V and J ends lost 1 base and 0 bases, in that order; junction bases with no gene match: 10. The CDR3 runs 17 residues. The CDR3 DNA reads TGTGCCTGGAGTGAGGGAGCGGGAGGAACTAGCTCCTACGAGCAGTACTTC. It specifies CAWSEGAGGTSSYEQYF.

The V and J genes are TRBV28 and TRBJ2-7; perhaps TRBD2 as D (5 bases). The length of the CDR3 is 12 residues. Germline V CDR1 and CDR2: MDHEN, SYDVKM. The ends were cut back, 6 bases at V and 0 bases at J, with 6 bases in the middle. CDR3 nucleotide sequence: TGTGCCAGCAGGACTAACTCCTACGAGCAGTACTTC. Residues: CASRTNSYEQYF.

The CDR3 region is CASSFQGNTEAFF. Written as DNA, the CDR3 is TGTGCCAGCAGTTTTCAGGGGAACACTGAAGCTTTCTTT. The chain couples TRBV27 to TRBJ1-1, with a tentative D call TRBD1 (5 bases). Per germline, CDR1 MNHEY and CDR2 SMNVEV (reference sequence). This CDR3 spans 13 amino acids. V lost 3 bases, J lost 1 base, and 6 bases lay in between.

Of note for this clone: One end of the junction is discordant with germline, which a read error may explain. The chain employs TRBV7-7 and TRBJ2-2; 10 bases align to TRBD2. This CDR3 has 16 amino acids. The V gene's germline CDR1 is SSHAT and CDR2 FNYEAQ (reference sequence). DNA of the CDR3: TGTGCTAGCAGCTCACGGACTAGCGGAAACACCGGGGAGCTGTTTTTT. Residues: CASSSRTSGNTGELFF.

The rearrangement links TRBV15 to TRBJ1-2, with TRBD1 matching over 9 bases. The germline V gene has CDR1 LNHNV and CDR2 YYDKDF (reference sequence). The V and J ends lost 0 bases and 4 bases, in that order; junction bases with no gene match: 3. The CDR3 contains 15 residues. The CDR3 sequence is CATSRDVTGGYGYTF. DNA for the CDR3: TGTGCCACCAGCAGAGATGTGACAGGGGGCTATGGCTACACCTTC.

The V gene is TRBV7-9, the J gene TRBJ1-2; 7 bases match TRBD1. This CDR3 has 16 amino acids. Unmatched junction bases numbered 10, after V lost 2 bases and J lost 4 bases. Germline CDR1 and CDR2: SEHNR and FQNEAQ (reference sequence). CDR3 sequence reads: CASSLRRDSRFYGYTF. In DNA form, the CDR3 reads TGTGCCAGCAGCTTAAGACGGGACAGTCGATTCTATGGCTACACCTTC.

The chain couples TRBV29-1 to TRBJ2-7, with D unresolved. CDR1 is SQVTM, CDR2 ANQGSEA, per germline. V shed 5 bases and J shed 1 base, with 12 bases lying between them. The CDR3 is 13 residues long. CDR3 residues: CSVLDLSSYEQYF. The CDR3 DNA sequence: TGCAGCGTTTTAGACCTTTCGTCCTACGAGCAGTACTTC.

V and J are TRBV15 and TRBJ2-1; D unclear. Germline V gene lookup returns CDR1 LNHNV and CDR2 YYDKDF (reference sequence). The CDR3 sequence is 15 residues long. V was trimmed by 4 bases and J by 6 bases, leaving 16 bases between them. CDR3 DNA: TGTGCCACCAGCAATGCCGGGCGCCTCTCCAATGAGCAGTTCTTC. Its protein is CATSNAGRLSNEQFF.

The CDR3 region is CASSHNGGAKNIQYF. CDR3 coding DNA: TGTGCCAGCAGCCACAACGGGGGTGCCAAAAACATTCAGTACTTC. V and J are TRBV7-9 and TRBJ2-4; tentative D call: TRBD2 (6 bases). V was clipped by 5 bases and J by 1 base, with 12 bases between them. Per germline, CDR1 SEHNR and CDR2 FQNEAQ (reference sequence). The CDR3 is made up of 15 amino acids.